The sequence of this TCR beta chain was determined in a study of CXCR3-negative and CXCR3-positive naive CD8 T cells. Overall study results and limits: Diversity ran similarly high across both naive subsets but far lower in memory CD8+ cells. Hydrophobicity of TRB CDR3s was greater in CXCR3-positive naive cells than in CXCR3-negative naive cells.

UMI labels and 5' RACE were used to prepare the TRB cDNA libraries. With the 5' RACE reads reprocessed, TCRdb shows one record per CDR3 protein and no DNA. The repertoire table contains about 110,000 distinct CDR3 sequences. Naivety in CD8+ T cells corresponded to a CD45RO-CCR7+CD27+CD95- phenotype. This CDR3 has 14 amino acids. The V gene's germline CDR1 is MGHRA and CDR2 YSYEKL. Points on this clonotype: Antigen: not known.

The receptor was derived from a human donor in good health. Some clones in this sample may be carry-over from other donors' samples. V and J are TRBV4-1 and TRBJ2-3; TCRdb's D call, TRBD1, is unchecked because there is no DNA. The sequenced sample consisted of naive CXCR3+ CD8+ T cells from blood. Described subset: CD45RO-CCR7+CD27+CD95- naive CD8+ T cells expressing CXCR3 (TNR3+). CDR3 sequence: CASSQATGLYTQYF.